Listed below are T cell receptor beta chains from one sample, sequenced in a study of long-term antiretroviral therapy in people with HIV. The protocol was immunoSEQ multiplex PCR, while the TCRdb copy is restricted to in-frame clones and leaves out a portion. The sample has tens of thousands of clones, more than 80% seen once; the top ten hold roughly 7.5%. This sample comprised unsorted PBMCs, obtained 0.3 years after starting antiretroviral therapy. These TCRs come from a man aged 35-49 years with HIV. Each CDR3 is given with its conserved first and last residue. A D gene is named only where the DNA matches it firmly. A clone size is listed for some rows: how often the clone was seen (once, few, many), or a class if it is expanded.

v_call	clone_size	j_call	d_call	cdr3_nt	cdr3_aa
TRBV18	.	TRBJ1-4	.	TGTGCCAGCTCCGAACAGAGAGCAACTAATGAAAAACTGTTTTTT	CASSEQRATNEKLFF
TRBV7-8	.	TRBJ1-6	.	TGTGCCAGCAGCTTAAGGGGGGCTAATAATTCACCCCTCCACTTT	CASSLRGANNSPLHF
TRBV7-9	.	TRBJ1-2	.	TGTGCCAGCAGCCCACCCAGGGGCGCCGGCTATGGCTACACCTTC	CASSPPRGAGYGYTF
TRBV18	.	TRBJ2-7	TRBD1	TGTGCCAGCTCACCGGGACAGGGATACTACGAGCAGTACTTC	CASSPGQGYYEQYF
TRBV28	.	TRBJ2-5	TRBD2	TGTGCCAGCAGTTTTATCCGGGCTAGCGGACAAGAGACCCAGTACTTC	CASSFIRASGQETQYF
TRBV7-9	.	TRBJ1-1	.	TGTGCCAGCAGCTTAGTTGGGAACACTGAAGCTTTCTTT	CASSLVGNTEAFF
TRBV28	.	TRBJ2-7	TRBD1	TGTGCCAGCAGTTCGGCCGGGACAGGGCAACGATCCTACGAGCAGTACTTC	CASSSAGTGQRSYEQYF
TRBV11-2	.	TRBJ2-1	.	TGTGCCAGCAGCTCCGGGGCCTACAATGAGCAGTTCTTC	CASSSGAYNEQFF
TRBV27	once	TRBJ2-7	TRBD1	TGTGCCAGCAGTAAAATCCGGGACAGGGTTTACGAGCAGTACTTC	CASSKIRDRVYEQYF
TRBV5-3	.	TRBJ1-6	.	TGTGCCAGAAGCTCGAGAGTACAGGGCTCGTCACCCCTCCACTTT	CARSSRVQGSSPLHF
TRBV4-2	.	TRBJ1-3	.	TGTGCCAGCAGCCAAGTTCAGTCGAGCTCTGGAAACACCATATATTTT	CASSQVQSSSGNTIYF
TRBV7-6	.	TRBJ2-5	.	TGTGCCAGCAGCCGGGGCAGACAAGAGACCCAGTACTTC	CASSRGRQETQYF
TRBV15	.	TRBJ2-1	.	TGTGCCACCAGCAGAGATCGAGAGGAGGAAGTGGCGGGAACTGCCTACAATGAGCAGTTCTTC	CATSRDREEEVAGTAYNEQFF